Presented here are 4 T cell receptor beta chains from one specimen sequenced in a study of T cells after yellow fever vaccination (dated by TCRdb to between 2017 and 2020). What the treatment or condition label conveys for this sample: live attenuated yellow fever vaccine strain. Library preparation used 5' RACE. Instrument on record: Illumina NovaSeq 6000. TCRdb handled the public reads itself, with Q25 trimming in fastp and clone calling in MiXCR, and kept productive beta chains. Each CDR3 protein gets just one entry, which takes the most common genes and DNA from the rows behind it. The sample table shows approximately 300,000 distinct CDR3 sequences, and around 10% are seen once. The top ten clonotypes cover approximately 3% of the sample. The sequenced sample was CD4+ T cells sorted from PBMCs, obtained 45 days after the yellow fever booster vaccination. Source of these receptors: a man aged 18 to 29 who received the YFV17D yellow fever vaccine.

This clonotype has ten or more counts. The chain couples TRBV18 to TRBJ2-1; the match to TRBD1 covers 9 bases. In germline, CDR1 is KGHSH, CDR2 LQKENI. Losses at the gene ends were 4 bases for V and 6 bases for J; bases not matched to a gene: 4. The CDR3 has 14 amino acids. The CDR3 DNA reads TGTGCCAGCTCACTAGGGACAGGGACCAATGAGCAGTTCTTC. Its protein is CASSLGTGTNEQFF.

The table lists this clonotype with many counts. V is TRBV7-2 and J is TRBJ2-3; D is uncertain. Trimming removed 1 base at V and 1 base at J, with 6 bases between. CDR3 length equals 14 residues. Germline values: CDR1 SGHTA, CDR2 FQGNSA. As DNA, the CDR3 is TGTGCCAGCAGCTTAGACGCTGGCACAGATACGCAGTATTTT. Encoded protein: CASSLDAGTDTQYF.

The CDR3 DNA sequence: TGCGCCAGCAGTGAGCCGGGGGAGTCAAACCGGGACAGGGGGCTTGTCGGCAATCAGCCCCAGCATTTT. This gives the protein CASSEPGESNRDRGLVGNQPQHF. The chain recombines TRBV10-1 with TRBJ1-5; 12 nucleotides align to TRBD1. The CDR3 length is 23 residues. V was pared by 2 bases and J by 2 bases, with 22 bases of the junction left unmatched. Germline CDR1 WNHNN, CDR2 SYGVQD (reference sequence).

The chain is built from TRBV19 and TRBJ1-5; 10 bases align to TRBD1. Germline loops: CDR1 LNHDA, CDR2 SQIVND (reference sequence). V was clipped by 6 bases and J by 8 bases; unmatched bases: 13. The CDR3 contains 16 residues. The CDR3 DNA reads TGTGCCAGTAGACCGGGACAGGGGACTTTAAGGGAGCCCCAGCATTTT. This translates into CASRPGQGTLREPQHF.